Below, one TCR beta chain is given with its context. Antigen specificity is unknown. This CDR3 contains 15 residues. CDR1 is LNHDA, CDR2 SQIVND, per germline (reference sequence). Between the trimmed V and J ends, which lost 6 bases and 2 bases, there was a span of 17 bases. This sample is drawn from a study of OX40 agonist ivuxolimab in advanced cancers. Whole-study results and caveats: Doses of 0.1 to 3.0 mg/kg were accompanied by clonal expansion of CD4+ and CD8+ blood T cells by week 6.

Clones were sequenced by immunoSEQ multiplex PCR, and TCRdb holds only the in-frame ones, with some missing. The sample carries 95,000 or so clones, 92% recorded once. The genes are TRBV19 and TRBJ2-7, with D tentatively TRBD1 (6 bases). Sequencing used CD4+ or CD8+ T cells sorted from blood, obtained in a trial of the OX40 agonist ivuxolimab. This sequence originates from an adult with an advanced solid tumor such as melanoma, head and neck, liver or kidney cancer. CDR3 loop: CASRALVEGAYEQYF. In DNA, the CDR3 is TGTGCCAGTAGGGCCCTGGTAGAGGGGGCCTACGAGCAGTACTTC.